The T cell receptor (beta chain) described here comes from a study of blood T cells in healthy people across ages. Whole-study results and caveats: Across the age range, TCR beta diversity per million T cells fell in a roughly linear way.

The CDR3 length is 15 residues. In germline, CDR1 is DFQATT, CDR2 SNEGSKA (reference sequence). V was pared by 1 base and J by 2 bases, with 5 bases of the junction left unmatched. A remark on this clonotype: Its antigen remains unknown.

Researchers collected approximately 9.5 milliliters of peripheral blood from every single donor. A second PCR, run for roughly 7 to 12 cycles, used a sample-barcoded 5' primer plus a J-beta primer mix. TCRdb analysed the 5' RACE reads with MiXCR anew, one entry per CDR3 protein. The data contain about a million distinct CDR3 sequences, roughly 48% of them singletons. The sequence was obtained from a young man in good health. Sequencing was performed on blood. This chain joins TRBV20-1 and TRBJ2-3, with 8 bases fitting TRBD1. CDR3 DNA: TGCAGTGCTAGAGCGGGACAGGCTCCCACAGATACGCAGTATTTT. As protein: CSARAGQAPTDTQYF.